A single sample is the source of the 15 T cell receptor beta chains below, sequenced in a study of shared clonotypes between healthy human individuals. Profiling relied on immunoSEQ multiplex PCR, and the TCRdb table lists in-frame clones only, not all of them. The sample includes 950,000 to 1,100,000 clones, about 76% seen only once; the top ten take 1.4%. The material sequenced was memory CD4+ T cells sorted from blood. The subset denotes: CD45RA-negative fraction. The receptors shown here come from a man aged 18 to 35 in good health.

This sequence joins TRBV7-2 and TRBJ1-6; D not resolved. CDR3 length: 15 residues. Germline assignment: CDR1 SGHTA and CDR2 FQGNSA. The ends were cut back, 5 bases at V and 3 bases at J, with 11 bases in the middle. This CDR3 is CASSPDFYYNSPLHF. The CDR3 DNA sequence: TGTGCCAGCAGCCCTGACTTCTACTATAATTCACCCCTCCACTTT.

Comment on this clone: A much larger clonotype is one base distant, so this may be a read error. The rearrangement joins TRBV7-2 to TRBJ2-6; D ambiguous. Between the trimmed V and J ends, which lost 1 base and 0 bases, there was a span of 4 bases. There are 15 residues in the CDR3. The V gene's germline CDR1 is SGHTA and CDR2 FQGNSA. In nucleotides, the CDR3 is TGTGCCAGCAGCTTAGGGAACTCTGGGGCCAACGTCCTGACTTTC. This translates into CASSLGNSGANVLTF.

This rearrangement joins TRBV29-1 to TRBJ2-7; D perhaps matches TRBD2 (6 bases). V lost 0 bases and J 0 bases, leaving 9 bases between the germline ends. This CDR3 has 14 residues. CDR1 is SQVTM, CDR2 ANQGSEA, per germline. The CDR3 DNA sequence: TGCAGCGTTGAAGATGTGGGGGGCTCCTACGAGCAGTACTTC. Protein product: CSVEDVGGSYEQYF.

The table lists this clone with many counts. The V gene is TRBV4-3, the J gene TRBJ2-7; D possibly corresponds to TRBD1 (7 bases). The germline V gene has CDR1 LGHNA and CDR2 YSLEER. Trimming removed 1 base from V and 9 bases from J, with 13 bases in between. The CDR3 covers 13 residues. CDR3 DNA sequence: TGCGCCAGCAGCCAAGGATCAGGGGGGCGGCAGTACTTC. Translation gives CASSQGSGGRQYF.

The chain combines TRBV6-1 with TRBJ1-6, with TRBD1 identical over 7 bases. Germline CDR1 is MNHNS and CDR2 is SASEGT. The CDR3 extends over 14 amino acids. After removal of 1 base from V and 9 bases from J, the junction contained 3 bases not matched to a gene. The CDR3 DNA reads TGTGCCAGCAGTGAAGGACAGGGTACTTCACCCCTCCACTTT. The encoded protein is CASSEGQGTSPLHF.

This chain joins TRBV7-9 and TRBJ2-5; the match to TRBD2 covers 10 bases. The V and J ends lost 4 bases and 5 bases, in that order; junction bases with no gene match: 10. This CDR3 spans 16 amino acids. CDR1 is SEHNR, CDR2 FQNEAQ, per germline (reference sequence). The CDR3 sequence is CASSYSGGSEGETQYF. CDR3 DNA: TGTGCCAGCAGCTATAGCGGGGGGTCAGAAGGGGAGACCCAGTACTTC.

In this sample, this clone turned up many times. Other DNA sequences in the same sample also yield this CDR3. The V call is TRBV5-1, the J call TRBJ1-3, with D uncertain. Germline V gene lookup returns CDR1 SGHRS and CDR2 YFSETQ. V was cut by 0 bases and J by 1 base, with 8 bases left in between. The CDR3 is 15 residues long. CDR3 region: CASSLDGSSGNTIYF. In DNA, the CDR3 is TGCGCCAGCAGCTTGGACGGCAGTTCTGGAAACACCATATATTTT.

Remarks on this clone: The sample holds other DNA sequences that translate to the same CDR3. The V and J genes are TRBV4-3 and TRBJ1-2; 7 nucleotides align to TRBD1. J gave up 4 bases and V 1 base, and 0 bases lay outside the gene matches. The CDR3 is 13 residues long. Germline assignment: CDR1 LGHNA and CDR2 YSLEER. The CDR3 nucleotides read TGCGCCAGCAGCCAAGGACAGGGCTATGGCTACACCTTC. Translated: CASSQGQGYGYTF.

The J gene is TRBJ2-1, the V gene TRBV2; 15 nucleotides align to TRBD2. V shed 3 bases and J 7 bases; nucleotides not matched to a gene: 1. Germline CDR1 is SNHLY and CDR2 is FYNNEI. The CDR3 has 15 residues. The CDR3 nucleotides are TGTGCCAGCAGTGACGGGACTAGCGGGAGGAATGAGCAGTTCTTC. This encodes CASSDGTSGRNEQFF.

V and J are TRBV6-1 and TRBJ2-7, with 8 bases identical to TRBD2. V trimming: 11 bases; J trimming: 5 bases; junction bases outside the gene matches: 17. Looked up from germline, CDR1 is MNHNS and CDR2 is SASEGT. CDR3 size: 15 residues. The CDR3 region is CASRGSGNIANEQYF. The CDR3, as DNA: TGTGCCTCACGGGGTAGCGGGAATATCGCTAACGAGCAGTACTTC.

The CDR3 protein is CASGQGRTDTQYF. The CDR3 DNA sequence: TGTGCCAGTGGACAGGGGCGGACAGATACGCAGTATTTT. This sequence joins TRBV2 and TRBJ2-3; 9 nucleotides line up with TRBD1. From germline, CDR1 is SNHLY and CDR2 FYNNEI. The V and J ends lost 9 bases and 3 bases, in that order; junction bases with no gene match: 4. This CDR3 region has 13 residues.

This clone appeared a single time. The V and J genes are TRBV5-5 and TRBJ2-1; no firm D call. This CDR3 is 13 amino acids long. Trimming cost V 4 bases and J 8 bases, with 13 bases left between them. CDR1 is SGHKS and CDR2 is YYEKEE in the germline V gene (reference sequence). CDR3 coding DNA: TGTGCCAGCAGCGTCCCCCCAGGCCATGAGCAGTTCTTC. Translating gives CASSVPPGHEQFF.

The CDR3 DNA reads TGTGCCAGCAACAGGGGAGGAAGCTATGGCTACACCTTC. Its protein is CASNRGGSYGYTF. The V and J genes are TRBV7-2 and TRBJ1-2; 7 bases align to TRBD1. Germline CDR1 and CDR2: SGHTA and FQGNSA. The CDR3 totals 13 residues. The trim removed 7 bases at V and 4 bases at J, leaving 6 bases unmatched.

About this clone itself: This CDR3 is also generated by other DNA sequences in the sample. The V gene is TRBV28, the J gene TRBJ2-7; TRBD1 matches 8 bases. The CDR3 totals 14 residues. CDR1 and CDR2 from the germline V gene are MDHEN and SYDVKM. After removal of 4 bases from V and 4 bases from J, the junction contained 6 bases not matched to a gene. The CDR3 region has the DNA TGTGCCAGCAGTTCCGGACAGGGTTTGTACGAGCAGTACTTC. This gives the protein CASSSGQGLYEQYF.

V gene TRBV6-5 combines with J gene TRBJ2-3, with D unresolved. CDR1 is MNHEY, CDR2 SVGAGI, per germline. CDR3 length equals 11 residues. The V end lost 3 bases, the J end lost 7 bases, and 5 bases lay between the germline ends. CDR3 sequence reads: CASSYLNTQYF. The CDR3 nucleotides read TGTGCCAGCAGTTATTTAAATACGCAGTATTTT.